The 25 T cell receptor beta chains below come from one sample, sequenced in a study of blood T cell repertoires in COVID-19. The data were produced by immunoSEQ multiplex PCR, yet TCRdb's version contains in-frame clones alone and is incomplete. The sample lists over 35,000 clones, roughly 83% occurring once. Sequencing was done on a sample of peripheral blood. These receptors originate from a human donor with acute or convalescent COVID-19. The donor label of this sample is uncertain.

The chain carries TRBV7-6 and TRBJ2-3; the match to TRBD2 covers 10 bases. Germline values: CDR1 SGHVS, CDR2 FNYEAQ. This CDR3 has 17 amino acids. The J segment lost 2 bases and the V segment lost 5 bases, leaving 10 bases of the junction unmatched. CDR3 protein: CASSLSGGAKVTDTQYF. The CDR3, as DNA: TGTGCCAGCAGCCTGAGCGGGGGGGCGAAAGTCACAGATACGCAGTATTTT.

Of note for this clone: Because the CDR3's place on the DNA is in doubt, the DNA is left out and the CDR3 is given as listed by TCRdb. J is TRBJ2-7 and V is TRBV28; TRBD1, as called in the table, went unchecked against the DNA. CDR1 and CDR2 from the germline V gene are MDHEN and SYDVKM. The CDR3 is 15 amino acids in total, end residues counted. The CDR3 loop reads CASSSSGQVTQGQYF.

This sequence joins TRBV5-1 and TRBJ2-1; 8 positions agree with TRBD2. Germline V gene sequence: CDR1 SGHRS, CDR2 YFSETQ. This CDR3 contains 14 residues. Trimming removed 4 bases from V and 5 bases from J; junction bases left unmatched: 5. Written as DNA, the CDR3 is TGCGCCAGCAGCAGAGCGGGGGTAAACAATGAGCAGTTCTTC. As protein: CASSRAGVNNEQFF.

The chain combines TRBV5-1 with TRBJ2-7; 7 bases are a match to TRBD2. The germline V gene has CDR1 SGHRS and CDR2 YFSETQ. J lost 3 bases, V lost 4 bases, and 7 bases had no gene match. This CDR3 comprises 14 residues. The CDR3 bases are TGCGCCAGCAGCCGGGACTACCTTAACTACGAGCAGTACTTC. Its translation is CASSRDYLNYEQYF. The whole variable domain, remainder taken from reference TRBV5-1 and TRBJ2-7, is KAGVTQTPRYLIKTRGQQVTLSCSPISGHRSVSWYQQTPGQGLQFLFEYFSETQRNKGNFPGRFSGRQFSNSRSEMNVSTLELGDSALYLCASSRDYLNYEQYFGPGTRLTVT.

This clone came up once. This chain connects TRBV15 to TRBJ2-7; TRBD2 is a possible D gene (5 bases). The CDR3 is 15 amino acids. V was trimmed by 0 bases and J by 6 bases, leaving 15 bases between them. Germline V gives CDR1 LNHNV, CDR2 YYDKDF (reference sequence). The CDR3 protein is CATSRDFGSPFEQYF. In DNA form, the CDR3 reads TGTGCCACCAGCAGAGATTTTGGGAGCCCATTCGAGCAGTACTTC.

The V call is TRBV6-6, the J call TRBJ2-1, with 12 bases matching TRBD2. The trim removed 0 bases at V and 9 bases at J, leaving 3 bases unmatched. The CDR3 runs to 15 residues. Germline V CDR1 and CDR2: MNHNY, SVGAGI (reference sequence). The CDR3 loop is CASSYSTSGRAEQFF. The CDR3 region has the DNA TGTGCCAGCAGTTACTCGACTAGCGGGAGAGCTGAGCAGTTCTTC.

CDR3 region: CASMGRGSRNTGELFF. CDR3 bases: TGTGCCAGCATGGGGCGGGGGTCCAGGAACACCGGGGAGCTGTTTTTT. The chain recombines TRBV2 with TRBJ2-2, with 7 bases fitting TRBD2. Germline V gene lookup returns CDR1 SNHLY and CDR2 FYNNEI. V shed 7 bases, J shed 1 base, and the junction held 9 bases outside the gene matches. The CDR3 loop spans 16 amino acids.

This chain's CDR3 is CASNTGTGGSPLHF. DNA for the CDR3: TGTGCCAGCAATACCGGGACAGGAGGTTCACCCCTCCACTTT. The V call is TRBV2, the J call TRBJ1-6; 8 nucleotides align to TRBD1. This CDR3 spans 14 amino acids. V trimming: 7 bases; J trimming: 9 bases; junction bases outside the gene matches: 8. The germline CDR1 and CDR2 sequences are SNHLY and FYNNEI. Supplemented by reference TRBV2 and TRBJ1-6, the full variable domain reads EPEVTQTPSHQVTQMGQEVILRCVPISNHLYFYWYRQILGQKVEFLVSFYNNEISEKSEIFDDQFSVERPDGSNFTLKIRSTKLEDSAMYFCASNTGTGGSPLHFGNGTRLTVT.

The gene calls are TRBV2 and TRBJ1-1, with D unresolved. Trimming stripped 4 bases from V and 1 base from J, with 10 bases between. Germline assignment: CDR1 SNHLY and CDR2 FYNNEI. There are 14 residues in the CDR3. The CDR3 spells CASSGGLANTEAFF. The CDR3 region has the DNA TGTGCCAGCAGTGGCGGTTTAGCGAACACTGAAGCTTTCTTT.

The rearrangement links TRBV24-1 to TRBJ2-5; D perhaps matches TRBD1 (5 bases). Germline V gene data show CDR1 as KGHDR and CDR2 as SFDVKD. The CDR3 loop spans 14 amino acids. Trimming took off 2 bases at V and 1 base at J, with 7 bases between the two ends. In DNA form, the CDR3 reads TGTGCCACCAGTGATTCGACAGTCCAAGAGACCCAGTACTTC. It specifies CATSDSTVQETQYF.

The CDR3 sequence: CASSSDRERTSSEQYF. In DNA, the CDR3 is TGTGCCAGCAGCTCGGACCGGGAGAGGACTTCGAGTGAGCAGTACTTC. This chain joins TRBV5-5 and TRBJ2-7; TRBD2 is a possible D gene (6 bases). Germline loops: CDR1 SGHKS, CDR2 YYEKEE (reference sequence). The CDR3 is 16 amino acids. V was clipped by 3 bases and J by 7 bases, with 23 bases between them.

The V call is TRBV10-1, the J call TRBJ2-3, with D perhaps matching TRBD2 (6 bases). CDR3 size: 16 residues. CDR1 and CDR2 from the germline V gene are WNHNN and SYGVQD (reference sequence). Trimming took 4 bases from V and 6 from J, leaving 20 bases between them. CDR3 protein: CASSGGDAGRGDTQYF. CDR3 coding DNA: TGCGCCAGCAGTGGTGGAGACGCGGGACGGGGGGATACGCAGTATTTT.

This clone was seen a single time. The chain carries TRBV5-1 and TRBJ2-7; TRBD2 matches 7 bases. CDR3 length: 14 residues. The germline V gene encodes CDR1 SGHRS and CDR2 YFSETQ. V was pared by 1 base and J by 4 bases, with 5 bases of the junction left unmatched. The CDR3 DNA sequence: TGCGCCAGCAGCTTGAATAGCGGGTCATACGAGCAGTACTTC. This gives the protein CASSLNSGSYEQYF.

In its sample, this clone was seen once. V usage is TRBV3-1 (or the pseudogene TRBV3-2) and J usage is TRBJ2-7; 9 bases are a match to TRBD1. The ends lost 1 base at V and 4 bases at J; junction bases unmatched: 5. The CDR3 extends over 15 amino acids. CDR1 is LGHDT and CDR2 is YNNKEL in the germline V gene (reference sequence). The CDR3 bases are TGTGCCAGCAGCCAAGGGGGGGGACAGGGTTACGAGCAGTACTTC. It specifies CASSQGGGQGYEQYF.

This chain joins TRBV27 and TRBJ2-5; TRBD1 matches at 8 bases. There are 16 residues in the CDR3. The ends lost 5 bases at V and 5 bases at J; junction bases unmatched: 13. CDR1 and CDR2 (germline): MNHEY, SMNVEV (reference sequence). CDR3 sequence (DNA): TGTGCCAGCAGTCTCAGGACAGGGCGGTTCGGGGAGACCCAGTACTTC. It specifies CASSLRTGRFGETQYF.

J is TRBJ1-1 and V is TRBV27; TRBD1 is a possible D gene (5 bases). The V gene's germline CDR1 is MNHEY and CDR2 SMNVEV (reference sequence). Trimming pared 6 bases from V and 8 bases from J, leaving 16 bases between. This CDR3 comprises 13 residues. This CDR3 reads CASSKWGGLEAFF. The CDR3 nucleotides are TGTGCCAGCAGCAAATGGGGGGGGTTGGAAGCTTTCTTT.

This sequence joins TRBV11-3 and TRBJ2-5, with a weak D call TRBD2 (6 bases). V was trimmed by 1 base and J by 3 bases, leaving 12 bases between them. There are 15 residues in the CDR3. CDR1 is SGHNT and CDR2 is YENEEA in the germline V gene. The CDR3 here is CASSLGVGGKETQYF. CDR3 in DNA: TGTGCCAGCAGCTTAGGGGTTGGCGGGAAAGAGACCCAGTACTTC.

In its sample, this clone was seen a few times. This chain uses TRBV18 with TRBJ1-1, with D possibly matching TRBD1 (6 bases). The V end was cut by 1 base, the J end by 8 bases, with 11 bases between. The CDR3 has 13 residues. The germline V gene has CDR1 KGHSH and CDR2 LQKENI. The CDR3 loop reads CASSPLGTGEAFF. The CDR3 DNA sequence: TGTGCCAGCTCACCACTCGGTACAGGGGAAGCTTTCTTT. The full variable domain, rest sourced from reference TRBV18 and TRBJ1-1, is NAGVMQNPRHLVRRRGQEARLRCSPMKGHSHVYWYRQLPEEGLKFMVYLQKENIIDESGMPKERFSAEFPKEGPSILRIQQVVRGDSAAYFCASSPLGTGEAFFGQGTRLTVV.

V and J are TRBV5-4 and TRBJ1-4; 7 bases align to TRBD1. CDR3 length: 15 residues. After removal of 3 bases from V and 4 bases from J, the junction contained 6 bases not matched to a gene. CDR1 and CDR2 (germline): SGHNT, YYREEE (reference sequence). CDR3: CASSSDRTDNEKLFF. CDR3 nucleotide sequence: TGTGCCAGCAGCTCGGACAGGACGGATAATGAAAAACTGTTTTTT.

This chain uses TRBV5-1 with TRBJ1-1; 7 bases map to TRBD1. Germline loops: CDR1 SGHRS, CDR2 YFSETQ. Trimming at V came to 2 bases and at J to 4 bases, leaving 11 bases not matched to a gene. The CDR3 is 16 amino acids. CDR3 loop: CASSFNRGSVGTEAFF. For the CDR3, the DNA is TGCGCCAGCAGCTTTAACAGGGGATCGGTGGGCACTGAAGCTTTCTTT.

The CDR3 protein is CASSTGTGAYEQYF. DNA of the CDR3: TGTGCCAGCAGCACCGGGACAGGAGCCTACGAGCAGTACTTC. The chain carries TRBV11-1 and TRBJ2-7, with 8 bases that match TRBD1. Germline-derived CDR1 and CDR2 are SGHAT and FQDESV (reference sequence). The CDR3 runs 14 residues. Trimming took 5 bases from V and 2 from J; bases not matched to a gene: 5.

The chain carries TRBV19 and TRBJ1-1; no clear D gene. CDR3 length: 13 residues. The V end was cut by 6 bases, the J end by 4 bases, with 12 bases between. Germline CDR1 is LNHDA and CDR2 is SQIVND (reference sequence). The CDR3, as DNA: TGTGCCAGTAGAAGTCGGGGTGGCACTGAAGCTTTCTTT. Protein product: CASRSRGGTEAFF.

The chain employs TRBV7-3 and TRBJ2-2, with TRBD2 as a possible D gene (6 bases). The CDR3 loop spans 16 amino acids. Germline V CDR1 and CDR2: SGHTA, FQGTGA. V lost 5 bases, J lost 1 base, and 14 bases lay in between. This CDR3 reads CASSIYSGQNTGELFF. In nucleotides, the CDR3 is TGTGCCAGCAGCATCTATAGCGGACAGAACACCGGGGAGCTGTTTTTT.

The chain combines TRBV30 with TRBJ1-1; D not certain. Germline assignment: CDR1 GTSNPN and CDR2 SVGIG (reference sequence). V lost 2 bases and J lost 0, with 10 bases in between. This CDR3 has 14 amino acids. CDR3 amino acids: CAWSTTLVNTEAFF. The DNA for the CDR3 is TGTGCCTGGAGTACTACCCTAGTGAACACTGAAGCTTTCTTT.

This chain uses TRBV7-2 with TRBJ1-2; weak D call: TRBD1 (6 bases). The CDR3 sequence is 13 residues long. V lost 5 bases to trimming and J lost 6 bases, with 13 bases between them. Germline assignment: CDR1 SGHTA and CDR2 FQGNSA. The CDR3 loop reads CASSQSQGHGYTF. The CDR3 DNA sequence: TGTGCCAGCAGCCAATCACAGGGACATGGCTACACCTTC.